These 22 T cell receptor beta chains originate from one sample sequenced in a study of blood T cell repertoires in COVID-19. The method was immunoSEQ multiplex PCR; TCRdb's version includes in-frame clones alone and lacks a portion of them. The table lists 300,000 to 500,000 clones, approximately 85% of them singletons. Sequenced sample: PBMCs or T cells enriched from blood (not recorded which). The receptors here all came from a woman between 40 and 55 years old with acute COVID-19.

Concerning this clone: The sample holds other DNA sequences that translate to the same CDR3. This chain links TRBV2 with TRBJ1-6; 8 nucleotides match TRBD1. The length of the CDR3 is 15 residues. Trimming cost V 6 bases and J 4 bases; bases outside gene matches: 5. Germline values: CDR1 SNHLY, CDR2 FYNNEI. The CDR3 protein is CASSGQGGYNSPLHF. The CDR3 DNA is TGTGCCAGCAGCGGACAGGGAGGGTATAATTCACCCCTCCACTTT.

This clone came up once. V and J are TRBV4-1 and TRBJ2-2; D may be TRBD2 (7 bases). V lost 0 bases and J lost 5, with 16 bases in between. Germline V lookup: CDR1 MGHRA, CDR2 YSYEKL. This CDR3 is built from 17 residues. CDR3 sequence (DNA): TGCGCCAGCAGCCAAGACAGAGGGGGGGCCAGGACCGGGGAGCTGTTTTTT. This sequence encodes CASSQDRGGARTGELFF.

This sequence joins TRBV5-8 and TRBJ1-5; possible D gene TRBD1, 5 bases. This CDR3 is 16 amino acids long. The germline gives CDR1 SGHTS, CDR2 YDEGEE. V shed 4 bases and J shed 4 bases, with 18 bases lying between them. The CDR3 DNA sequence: TGTGCCAGCAGCCCCTGGGGGGGTCGGGGAAATCAGCCCCAGCATTTT. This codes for CASSPWGGRGNQPQHF.

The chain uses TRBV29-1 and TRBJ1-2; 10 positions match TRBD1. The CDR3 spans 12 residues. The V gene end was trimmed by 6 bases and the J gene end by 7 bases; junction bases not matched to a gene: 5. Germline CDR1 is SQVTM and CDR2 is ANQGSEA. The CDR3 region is CSVGDRGLGYTF. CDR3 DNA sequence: TGCAGCGTCGGCGACAGGGGGCTTGGCTACACCTTC.

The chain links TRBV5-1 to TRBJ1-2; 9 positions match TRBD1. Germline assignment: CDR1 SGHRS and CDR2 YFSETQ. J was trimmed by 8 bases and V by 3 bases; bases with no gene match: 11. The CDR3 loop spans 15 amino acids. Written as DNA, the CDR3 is TGCGCCAGCAGCTGGGGGGACAGGGAGGCGGAAGGCTACACCTTC. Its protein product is CASSWGDREAEGYTF. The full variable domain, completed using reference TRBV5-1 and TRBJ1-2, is KAGVTQTPRYLIKTRGQQVTLSCSPISGHRSVSWYQQTPGQGLQFLFEYFSETQRNKGNFPGRFSGRQFSNSRSEMNVSTLELGDSALYLCASSWGDREAEGYTFGSGTRLTVV.

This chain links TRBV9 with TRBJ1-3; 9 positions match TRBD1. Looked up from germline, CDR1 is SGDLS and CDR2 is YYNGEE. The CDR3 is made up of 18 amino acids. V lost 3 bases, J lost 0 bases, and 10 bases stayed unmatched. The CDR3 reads CASSEEAGQGSSGNTIYF. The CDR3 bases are TGTGCCAGCAGCGAGGAGGCGGGACAGGGAAGCTCTGGAAACACCATATATTTT.

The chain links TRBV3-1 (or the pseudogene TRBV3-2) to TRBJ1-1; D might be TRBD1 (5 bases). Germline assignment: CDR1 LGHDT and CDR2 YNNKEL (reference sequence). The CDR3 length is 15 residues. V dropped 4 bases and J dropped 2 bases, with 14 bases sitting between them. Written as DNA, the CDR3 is TGTGCCAGCAGCCCTCTTGCGGGGGTCAACACTGAAGCTTTCTTT. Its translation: CASSPLAGVNTEAFF.

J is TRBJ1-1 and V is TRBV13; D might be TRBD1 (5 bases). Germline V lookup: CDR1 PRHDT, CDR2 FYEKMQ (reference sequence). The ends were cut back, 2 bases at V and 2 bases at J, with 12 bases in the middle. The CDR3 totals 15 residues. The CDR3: CASSLYERGNTEAFF. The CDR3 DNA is TGTGCCAGCAGCTTATATGAAAGGGGAAACACTGAAGCTTTCTTT. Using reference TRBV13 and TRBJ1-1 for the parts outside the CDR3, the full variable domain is AAGVIQSPRHLIKEKRETATLKCYPIPRHDTVYWYQQGPGQDPQFLISFYEKMQSDKGSIPDRFSAQQFSDYHSELNMSSLELGDSALYFCASSLYERGNTEAFFGQGTRLTVV.

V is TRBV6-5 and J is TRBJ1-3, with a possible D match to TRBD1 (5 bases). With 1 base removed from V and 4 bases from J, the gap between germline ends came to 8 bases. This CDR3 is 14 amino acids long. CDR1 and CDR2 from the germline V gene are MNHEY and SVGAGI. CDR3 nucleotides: TGTGCCAGCAGTTACTTGGGGCCGGGAAACACCATATATTTT. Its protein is CASSYLGPGNTIYF.

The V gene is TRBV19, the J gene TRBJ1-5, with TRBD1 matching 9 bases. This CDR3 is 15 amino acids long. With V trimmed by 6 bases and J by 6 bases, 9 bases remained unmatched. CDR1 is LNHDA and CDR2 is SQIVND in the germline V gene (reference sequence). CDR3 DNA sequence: TGTGCCAGTAGCGGACAGGGGCCCTCGATTCAGCCCCAGCATTTT. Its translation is CASSGQGPSIQPQHF.

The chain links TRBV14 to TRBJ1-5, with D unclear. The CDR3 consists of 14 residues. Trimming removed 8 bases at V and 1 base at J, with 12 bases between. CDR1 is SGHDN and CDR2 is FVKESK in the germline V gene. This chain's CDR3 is CASPRESSNQPQHF. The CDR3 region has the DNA TGTGCCAGCCCCCGGGAGTCCAGCAATCAGCCCCAGCATTTT.

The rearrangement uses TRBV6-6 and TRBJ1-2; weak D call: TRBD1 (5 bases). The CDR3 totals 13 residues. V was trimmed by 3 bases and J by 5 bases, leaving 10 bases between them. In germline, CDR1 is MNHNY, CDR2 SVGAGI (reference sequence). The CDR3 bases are TGTGCCAGCAGTTATCCAGGGCAGTATGGCTACACCTTC. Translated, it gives CASSYPGQYGYTF.

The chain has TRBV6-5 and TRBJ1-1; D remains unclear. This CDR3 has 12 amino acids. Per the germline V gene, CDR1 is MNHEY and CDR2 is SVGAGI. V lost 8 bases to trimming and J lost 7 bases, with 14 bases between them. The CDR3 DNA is TGTGCCAGCGGGCCCACCGGTCGTGAAGCTTTCTTT. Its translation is CASGPTGREAFF.

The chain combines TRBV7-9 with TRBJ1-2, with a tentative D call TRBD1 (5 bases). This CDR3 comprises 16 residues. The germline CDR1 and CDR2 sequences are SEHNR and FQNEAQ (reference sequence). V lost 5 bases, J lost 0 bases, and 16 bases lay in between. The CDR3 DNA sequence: TGTGCCAGCAGCCCATCCTGGGAGGGGTCTAACTATGGCTACACCTTC. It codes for CASSPSWEGSNYGYTF.

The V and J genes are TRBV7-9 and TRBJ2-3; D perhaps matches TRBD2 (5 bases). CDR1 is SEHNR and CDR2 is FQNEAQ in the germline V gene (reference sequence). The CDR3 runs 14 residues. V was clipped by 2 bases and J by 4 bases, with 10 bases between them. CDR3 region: CASSLSQRADTQYF. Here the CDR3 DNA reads TGTGCCAGCAGCTTAAGCCAGAGGGCAGATACGCAGTATTTT. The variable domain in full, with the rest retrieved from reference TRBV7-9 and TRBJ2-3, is DTGVSQNPRHKITKRGQNVTFRCDPISEHNRLYWYRQTLGQGPEFLTYFQNEAQLEKSRLLSDRFSAERPKGSFSTLEIQRTEQGDSAMYLCASSLSQRADTQYFGPGTRLTVL.

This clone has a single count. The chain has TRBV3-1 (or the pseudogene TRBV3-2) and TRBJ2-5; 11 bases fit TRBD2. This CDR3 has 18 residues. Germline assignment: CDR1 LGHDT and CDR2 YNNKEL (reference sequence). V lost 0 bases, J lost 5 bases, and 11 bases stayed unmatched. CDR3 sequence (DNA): TGTGCCAGCAGCCAAGATTCCCTAGCGGGGGGCCTAGGGGAGACCCAGTACTTC. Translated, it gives CASSQDSLAGGLGETQYF.

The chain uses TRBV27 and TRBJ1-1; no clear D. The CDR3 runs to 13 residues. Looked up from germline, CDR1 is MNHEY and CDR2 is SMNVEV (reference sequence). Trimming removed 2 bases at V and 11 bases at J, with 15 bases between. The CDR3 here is CASSLIPGRGAFF. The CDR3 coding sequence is TGTGCCAGCAGTTTAATCCCAGGACGCGGGGCTTTCTTT.

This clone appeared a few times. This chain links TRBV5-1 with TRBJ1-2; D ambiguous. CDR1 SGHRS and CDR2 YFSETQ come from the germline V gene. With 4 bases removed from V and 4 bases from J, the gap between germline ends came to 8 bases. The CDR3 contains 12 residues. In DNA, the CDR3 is TGCGCCAGCAGCCTCGGGGTCTATGGCTACACCTTC. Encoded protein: CASSLGVYGYTF. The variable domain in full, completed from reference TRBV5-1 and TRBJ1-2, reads KAGVTQTPRYLIKTRGQQVTLSCSPISGHRSVSWYQQTPGQGLQFLFEYFSETQRNKGNFPGRFSGRQFSNSRSEMNVSTLELGDSALYLCASSLGVYGYTFGSGTRLTVV.

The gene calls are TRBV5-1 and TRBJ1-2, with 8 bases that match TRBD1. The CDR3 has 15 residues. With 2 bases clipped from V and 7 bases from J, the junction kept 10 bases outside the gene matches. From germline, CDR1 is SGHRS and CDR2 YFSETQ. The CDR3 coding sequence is TGCGCCAGCAGCTTAGTCGGACAGGGTGGACTTGGCTACACCTTC. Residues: CASSLVGQGGLGYTF.

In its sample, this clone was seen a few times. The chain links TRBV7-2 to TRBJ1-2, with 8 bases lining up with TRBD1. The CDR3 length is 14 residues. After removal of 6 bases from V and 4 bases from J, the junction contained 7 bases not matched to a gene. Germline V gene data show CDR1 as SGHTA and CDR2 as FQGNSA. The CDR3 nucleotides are TGTGCCAGCAGATCCCGGACAGGGAGCTATGGCTACACCTTC. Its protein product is CASRSRTGSYGYTF.

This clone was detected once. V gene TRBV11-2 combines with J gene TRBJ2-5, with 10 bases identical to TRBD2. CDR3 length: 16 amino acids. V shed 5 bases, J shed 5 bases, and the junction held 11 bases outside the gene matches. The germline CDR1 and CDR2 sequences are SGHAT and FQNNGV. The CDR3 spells CASSISLAGGGETQYF. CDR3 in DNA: TGTGCCAGCAGCATATCCTTAGCGGGGGGCGGGGAGACCCAGTACTTC.

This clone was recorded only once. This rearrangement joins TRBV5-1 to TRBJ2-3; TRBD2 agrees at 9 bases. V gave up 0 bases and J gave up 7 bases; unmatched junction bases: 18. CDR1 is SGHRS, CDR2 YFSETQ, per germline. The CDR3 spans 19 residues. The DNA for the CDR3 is TGCGCCAGCAGCTTGGGTGCTTCCTCGCGGGGGGGCAATCCCCATACGCAGTATTTT. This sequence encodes CASSLGASSRGGNPHTQYF.